This T cell receptor (beta chain) is drawn from a study of blood T cells in healthy people across ages. Findings and caveats of the study: Measured against age, TCR beta diversity per million T cells decreased in a roughly linear manner.

Alongside a J-beta primer mix, a sample-barcoded 5' primer served in a second PCR lasting roughly 6 to 11 cycles. Each CDR3 protein is one row after TCRdb ran MiXCR on the 5' RACE reads. This table has under 850,000 distinct CDR3 sequences, under 40% appearing once. With respect to this clonotype: Its antigen is not identified.

Germline CDR1 is MNHEY and CDR2 is SMNVEV (reference sequence). This CDR3 region has 18 residues. V was pared by 0 bases and J by 4 bases, with 21 bases between. This TCR came from a man aged 18 to 30 in good health. Sample: blood. The chain combines TRBV27 with TRBJ1-2, with D perhaps matching TRBD1 (5 bases). CDR3 in amino acids: CASSLSPLLAQGFYGYTF. DNA for the CDR3: TGTGCCAGCAGTTTATCGCCTTTACTGGCTCAGGGTTTCTATGGCTACACCTTC.